The 9 T cell receptor beta chains listed next were all sequenced from one sample in a study of beta chain features in type 1 diabetes. The entirety of the isolated RNA underwent reverse transcription, so expressed TCRB transcripts were sequenced. Profiling relied on immunoSEQ multiplex PCR, and the TCRdb table lists in-frame clones only, not all of them. The repertoire holds roughly 240,000 clones, with approximately 70% as singletons. Specimen: naive CD4+ T cells from blood. Source of these receptors: a young man in good health.

V gene TRBV29-1 combines with J gene TRBJ1-1, with D maybe TRBD1 (6 bases). With 6 bases removed from V and 0 bases from J, the gap between germline ends came to 14 bases. Germline CDR1 SQVTM, CDR2 ANQGSEA. The CDR3 length is 14 residues. The DNA for the CDR3 is TGCAGCGTCGACACCGGGACATTGAACACTGAAGCTTTCTTT. Protein: CSVDTGTLNTEAFF.

This clone was counted a few times. The CDR3 bases are TGCAGCGTTGACAGGGACAAAGGAGAGACCCAGTACTTC. Translating gives CSVDRDKGETQYF. This chain uses TRBV29-1 with TRBJ2-5, with D possibly being TRBD1 (6 bases). Germline assignment: CDR1 SQVTM and CDR2 ANQGSEA. The CDR3 totals 13 residues. V lost 3 bases to trimming and J lost 4 bases, with 12 bases between them.

This rearrangement joins TRBV9 to TRBJ2-3; TRBD2 is a possible D gene (7 bases). Germline-derived CDR1 and CDR2 are SGDLS and YYNGEE. This CDR3 spans 15 amino acids. V was pared by 0 bases and J by 2 bases, with 10 bases between. For the CDR3, the DNA is TGTGCCAGCAGCGTAGGCGGGGGCCCCACAGATACGCAGTATTTT. Protein: CASSVGGGPTDTQYF.

This chain joins TRBV7-6 and TRBJ1-1; D is undetermined. The V end was cut by 0 bases, the J end by 5 bases, with 10 bases between. Looked up from germline, CDR1 is SGHVS and CDR2 is FNYEAQ. CDR3 length: 14 residues. CDR3 sequence: CASSLAEGRTEAFF. DNA of the CDR3: TGTGCCAGCAGCTTAGCTGAAGGACGGACTGAAGCTTTCTTT.

The J gene is TRBJ2-5, the V gene TRBV7-2; TRBD2 aligns across 9 bases. CDR3 size: 15 residues. Unmatched junction bases numbered 6, after V lost 0 bases and J lost 7 bases. Germline V gives CDR1 SGHTA, CDR2 FQGNSA. CDR3 in amino acids: CASSLALTTSGTQYF. The DNA for the CDR3 is TGTGCCAGCAGCTTAGCGCTGACGACTAGCGGGACCCAGTACTTC.

The chain couples TRBV15 to TRBJ2-3; D is tentatively TRBD1 or TRBD2 (6 bases each). Germline CDR1 is LNHNV and CDR2 is YYDKDF (reference sequence). The V end was cut by 2 bases, the J end by 10 bases, with 13 bases between. The CDR3 loop spans 13 amino acids. CDR3 sequence reads: CATSRSGARPQYF. DNA of the CDR3: TGTGCCACCAGCAGATCGGGGGCTCGCCCGCAGTATTTT. Using reference TRBV15 and TRBJ2-3 for the parts outside the CDR3, the full variable domain is DAMVIQNPRYQVTQFGKPVTLSCSQTLNHNVMYWYQQKSSQAPKLLFHYYDKDFNNEADTPDNFQSRRPNTSFCFLDIRSPGLGDTAMYLCATSRSGARPQYFGPGTRLTVL.

This rearrangement joins TRBV4-3 to TRBJ2-3; maybe TRBD2 (6 bases). V gave up 1 base and J gave up 3 bases, with 14 bases separating them. Germline V lookup: CDR1 LGHNA, CDR2 YSLEER. This CDR3 is 16 amino acids long. CDR3 DNA: TGCGCCAGCAGCCAAGGGGGGGACCCGAGAACAGATACGCAGTATTTT. Protein sequence: CASSQGGDPRTDTQYF.

V gene TRBV18 combines with J gene TRBJ2-6; a weak D match, TRBD1 (6 bases). Germline CDR1 is KGHSH and CDR2 is LQKENI. This CDR3 is 16 amino acids long. Trimming removed 6 bases from V and 2 bases from J, with 14 bases in between. The CDR3 DNA follows: TGTGCCAGCTCGCCGCAGGGGACCCCTGGGGCCAACGTCCTGACTTTC. This encodes CASSPQGTPGANVLTF.

The chain joins TRBV7-2 to TRBJ2-5; D is unresolved. CDR1 and CDR2 from the germline V gene are SGHTA and FQGNSA. Trimming pared 5 bases from V and 8 bases from J, leaving 15 bases between. This CDR3 has 13 residues. This CDR3 reads CASSLIGSQTQYF. The CDR3 nucleotides read TGTGCCAGCAGCCTGATTGGCTCCCAAACCCAGTACTTC.